This TCR beta chain came from a study of control samples from healthy donors and cancer patients. Clones were sequenced by immunoSEQ multiplex PCR, and TCRdb holds only the in-frame ones, with some missing. The top ten clones hold 14% of a sample with approximately 13,000 clones, 90% to 95% of them seen once. This CDR3 is built from 15 residues. Losses at the gene ends were 3 bases for V and 4 bases for J; bases not matched to a gene: 5. In germline, CDR1 is KGHSH, CDR2 LQKENI. The sequence was collected from a man aged 80 or over with lung cancer. V gene TRBV18 combines with J gene TRBJ1-5; 8 bases align to TRBD1. Sequencing was performed on PBMCs. For the CDR3, the DNA is TGTGCCAGCTCACCCGGGACAGGTACTAATCAGCCCCAGCATTTT. Protein product: CASSPGTGTNQPQHF.